Following are 11 T cell receptor beta chains from one sample sequenced in a study of blood T cell repertoires in COVID-19. Only in-frame clones appear in the TCRdb table, and some are missing; sequencing was by immunoSEQ multiplex PCR. The sample carries around 140,000 clones, roughly 80% recorded once. Sequenced material: peripheral blood. These receptors came from a man in his forties or fifties with acute or convalescent COVID-19.

This clone was counted a few times. The J gene is TRBJ1-6, the V gene TRBV19, with 7 bases identical to TRBD1. This CDR3 has 14 amino acids. Losses at the gene ends were 6 bases for V and 7 bases for J; bases not matched to a gene: 6. The germline V gene encodes CDR1 LNHDA and CDR2 SQIVND (reference sequence). The CDR3 DNA follows: TGTGCCAGTAGACAGGGGATAGAGAATTCACCCCTCCACTTT. Translation gives CASRQGIENSPLHF.

J is TRBJ1-2 and V is TRBV18; the D gene is possibly TRBD1 (6 bases). V was cut by 6 bases and J by 6 bases, with 11 bases left in between. Germline CDR1 and CDR2: KGHSH and LQKENI. This CDR3 is built from 12 residues. CDR3 in amino acids: CASSEQGNGYTF. In DNA form, the CDR3 reads TGTGCCAGCTCGGAACAGGGCAATGGCTACACCTTC.

V gene TRBV18 combines with J gene TRBJ2-7, with 7 positions matching TRBD2. There are 15 residues in the CDR3. CDR1 is KGHSH and CDR2 is LQKENI in the germline V gene. Unmatched junction bases numbered 11, after V lost 4 bases and J lost 5 bases. As DNA, the CDR3 is TGTGCCAGCTCACTTTCGGCGGGGGAGGTCGACGAGCAGTACTTC. Protein: CASSLSAGEVDEQYF.

The V gene is TRBV18, the J gene TRBJ2-1; 7 nucleotides match TRBD2. This CDR3 region has 15 residues. The V gene end was trimmed by 6 bases and the J gene end by 8 bases; junction bases not matched to a gene: 13. From germline, CDR1 is KGHSH and CDR2 LQKENI. CDR3 DNA: TGTGCCAGCTCCCCCTTTTCCGGGGGGAGGGATGAGCAGTTCTTC. It yields the protein CASSPFSGGRDEQFF. Supplemented by reference TRBV18 and TRBJ2-1, the full variable domain reads NAGVMQNPRHLVRRRGQEARLRCSPMKGHSHVYWYRQLPEEGLKFMVYLQKENIIDESGMPKERFSAEFPKEGPSILRIQQVVRGDSAAYFCASSPFSGGRDEQFFGPGTRLTVL.

The chain combines TRBV5-1 with TRBJ2-3, with D perhaps TRBD2 (7 bases). V was shortened by 2 bases and J by 5 bases, with 12 bases between the two germline ends. Germline-derived CDR1 and CDR2 are SGHRS and YFSETQ. The CDR3 sequence is 14 residues long. The CDR3 loop is CASSFGGPRDTQYF. The DNA of the CDR3 is TGCGCCAGCAGCTTCGGGGGGCCGAGAGATACGCAGTATTTT.

This clone has a handful of counts. The chain uses TRBV10-1 and TRBJ1-2; possibly TRBD1 for D (5 bases). This CDR3 comprises 13 residues. Germline V lookup: CDR1 WNHNN, CDR2 SYGVQD (reference sequence). Trimming stripped 6 bases from V and 8 bases from J, with 16 bases between. DNA of the CDR3: TGCGCCAGCAGCTTGGACATGGGCAAAGGCTACACCTTC. As protein: CASSLDMGKGYTF.

The V and J genes are TRBV3-1 (or the pseudogene TRBV3-2) and TRBJ2-5; a possible D gene is TRBD2 (5 bases). This CDR3 region has 16 residues. The ends were cut back, 4 bases at V and 2 bases at J, with 17 bases in the middle. Germline CDR1 and CDR2: LGHDT and YNNKEL (reference sequence). The CDR3 loop is CASSPTMTILQETQYF. CDR3 in DNA: TGTGCCAGCAGCCCGACTATGACTATCCTTCAAGAGACCCAGTACTTC.

Here the CDR3 DNA reads TGTGCCAGCAGAGGTAGCGGGGGGGCCAATGAGCAGTTCTTC. Protein sequence: CASRGSGGANEQFF. This sequence joins TRBV11-1 and TRBJ2-1; TRBD2 matches at 11 bases. CDR3 size: 14 residues. Germline lookup yields CDR1 SGHAT and CDR2 FQDESV (reference sequence). Germline trimming cut 6 bases from V and 6 bases from J; bases unmatched to any gene: 4.

This clone has a count of ten or more. The rearrangement links TRBV7-3 to TRBJ2-2; D is undetermined. V was shortened by 2 bases and J by 3 bases, with 7 bases between the two germline ends. The V gene's germline CDR1 is SGHTA and CDR2 FQGTGA. This CDR3 has 14 amino acids. The CDR3 region is CASSLGQYTGELFF. CDR3 nucleotide sequence: TGTGCCAGCAGCTTAGGGCAGTACACCGGGGAGCTGTTTTTT.

This chain joins TRBV10-3 and TRBJ1-5; D not certain. Trimming took off 4 bases at V and 5 bases at J, with 9 bases between the two ends. Germline V gene lookup returns CDR1 ENHRY and CDR2 SYGVKD. The CDR3 is made up of 13 amino acids. CDR3 in amino acids: CAISGTEDQPQHF. DNA for the CDR3: TGTGCCATCAGTGGCACGGAGGATCAGCCCCAGCATTTT.

The chain is built from TRBV5-5 and TRBJ2-1; D is possibly TRBD1 (5 bases). The CDR3 is 15 residues long. Germline lookup yields CDR1 SGHKS and CDR2 YYEKEE (reference sequence). V lost 1 base to trimming and J lost 2 bases, with 10 bases between them. CDR3 in amino acids: CASSLQAGPYNEQFF. CDR3 DNA: TGTGCCAGCAGCTTGCAGGCAGGGCCCTACAATGAGCAGTTCTTC. Full variable domain (missing parts from reference TRBV5-5 and TRBJ2-1): DAGVTQSPTHLIKTRGQQVTLRCSPISGHKSVSWYQQVLGQGPQFIFQYYEKEERGRGNFPDRFSARQFPNYSSELNVNALLLGDSALYLCASSLQAGPYNEQFFGPGTRLTVL.